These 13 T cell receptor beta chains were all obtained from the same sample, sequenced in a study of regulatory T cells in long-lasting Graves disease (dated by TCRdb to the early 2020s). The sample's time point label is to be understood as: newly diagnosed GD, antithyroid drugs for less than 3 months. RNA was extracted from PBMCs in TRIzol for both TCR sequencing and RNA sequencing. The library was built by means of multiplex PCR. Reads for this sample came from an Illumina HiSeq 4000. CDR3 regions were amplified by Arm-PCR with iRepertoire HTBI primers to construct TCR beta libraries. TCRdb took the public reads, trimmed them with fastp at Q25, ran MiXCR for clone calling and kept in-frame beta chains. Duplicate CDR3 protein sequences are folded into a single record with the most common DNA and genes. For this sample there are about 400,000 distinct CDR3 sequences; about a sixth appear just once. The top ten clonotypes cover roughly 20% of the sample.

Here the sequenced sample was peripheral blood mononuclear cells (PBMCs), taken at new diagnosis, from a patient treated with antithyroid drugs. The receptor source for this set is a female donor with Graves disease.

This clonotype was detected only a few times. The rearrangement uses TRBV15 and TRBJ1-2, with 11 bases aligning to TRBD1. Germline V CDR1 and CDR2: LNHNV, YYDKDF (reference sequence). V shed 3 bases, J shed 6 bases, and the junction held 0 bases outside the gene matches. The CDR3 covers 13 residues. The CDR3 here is CATSRDRGHGYTF. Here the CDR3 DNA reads TGTGCCACCAGCAGGGACAGGGGGCATGGCTACACCTTC.

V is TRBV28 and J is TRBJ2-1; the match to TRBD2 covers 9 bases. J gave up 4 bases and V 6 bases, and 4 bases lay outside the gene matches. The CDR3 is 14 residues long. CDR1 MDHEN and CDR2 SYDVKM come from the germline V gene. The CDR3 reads CASREAGGYNEQFF. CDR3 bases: TGTGCCAGCAGAGAAGCGGGGGGTTACAATGAGCAGTTCTTC.

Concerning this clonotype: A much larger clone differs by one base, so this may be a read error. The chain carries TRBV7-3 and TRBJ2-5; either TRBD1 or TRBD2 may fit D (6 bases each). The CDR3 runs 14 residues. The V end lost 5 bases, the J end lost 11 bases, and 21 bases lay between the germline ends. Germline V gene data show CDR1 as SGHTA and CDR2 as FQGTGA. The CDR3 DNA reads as TGTGCCAGCAGCGTCGGGGGCCCGGGCAATGAGCAGTACTTC. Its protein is CASSVGGPGNEQYF.

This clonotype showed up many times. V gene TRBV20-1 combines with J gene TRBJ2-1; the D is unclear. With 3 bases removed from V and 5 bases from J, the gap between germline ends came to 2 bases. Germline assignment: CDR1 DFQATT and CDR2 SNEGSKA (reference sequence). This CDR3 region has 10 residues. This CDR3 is CSASDNEQFF. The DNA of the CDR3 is TGCAGTGCTAGCGACAATGAGCAGTTCTTC.

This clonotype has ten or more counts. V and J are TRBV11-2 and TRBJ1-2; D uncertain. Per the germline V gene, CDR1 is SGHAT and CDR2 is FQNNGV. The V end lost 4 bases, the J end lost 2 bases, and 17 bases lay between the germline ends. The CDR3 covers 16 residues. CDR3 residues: CASSSKSAGANYGYTF. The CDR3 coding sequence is TGTGCCAGCAGCTCCAAATCGGCCGGAGCAAACTATGGCTACACCTTC.

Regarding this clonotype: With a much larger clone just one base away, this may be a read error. In DNA, the CDR3 is TGTGCCAGCAGTTACGCCGAGACAGGGGGGAACACTGAAGCTTTCTTT. Translated: CASSYAETGGNTEAFF. The chain recombines TRBV6-9 with TRBJ1-1; 9 bases are a match to TRBD1. V dropped 3 bases and J dropped 1; count of bases not matched to a gene: 6. Per the germline V gene, CDR1 is MNHGY and CDR2 is SVAAGI. The CDR3 length is 16 residues.

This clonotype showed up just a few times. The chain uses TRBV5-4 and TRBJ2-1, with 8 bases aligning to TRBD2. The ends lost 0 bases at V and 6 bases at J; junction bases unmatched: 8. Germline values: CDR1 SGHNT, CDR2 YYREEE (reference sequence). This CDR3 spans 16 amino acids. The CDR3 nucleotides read TGTGCCAGCAGCTTGGATGGCGGGGGGACGGGCAATGAGCAGTTCTTC. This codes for CASSLDGGGTGNEQFF.

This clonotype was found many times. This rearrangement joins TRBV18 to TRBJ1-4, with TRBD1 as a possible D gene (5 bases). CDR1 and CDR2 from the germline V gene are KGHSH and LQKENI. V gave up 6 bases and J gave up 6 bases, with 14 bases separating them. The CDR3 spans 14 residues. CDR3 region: CASSGTPRDEKLFF. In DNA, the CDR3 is TGTGCCAGCTCCGGGACTCCTCGTGATGAAAAACTGTTTTTT.

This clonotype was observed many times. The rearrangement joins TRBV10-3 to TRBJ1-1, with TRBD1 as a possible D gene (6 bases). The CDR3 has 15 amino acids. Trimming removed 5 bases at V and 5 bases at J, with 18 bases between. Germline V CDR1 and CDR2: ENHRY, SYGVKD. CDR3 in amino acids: CAISLGGREGTEAFF. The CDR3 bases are TGTGCCATCAGTCTCGGGGGGCGGGAAGGTACTGAAGCTTTCTTT.

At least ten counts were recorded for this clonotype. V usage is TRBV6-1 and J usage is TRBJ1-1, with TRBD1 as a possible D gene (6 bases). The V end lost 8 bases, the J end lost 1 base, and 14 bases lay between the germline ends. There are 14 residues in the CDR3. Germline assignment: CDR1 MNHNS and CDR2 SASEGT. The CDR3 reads CASGPGTRNTEAFF. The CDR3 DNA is TGTGCCAGCGGACCCGGGACAAGGAACACTGAAGCTTTCTTT.

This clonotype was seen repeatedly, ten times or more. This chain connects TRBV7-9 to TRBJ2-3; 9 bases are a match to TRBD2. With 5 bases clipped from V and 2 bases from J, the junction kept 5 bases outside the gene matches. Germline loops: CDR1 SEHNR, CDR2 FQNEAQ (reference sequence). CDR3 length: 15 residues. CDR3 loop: CASSPSGTITDTQYF. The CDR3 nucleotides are TGTGCCAGCAGCCCTAGCGGGACCATCACAGATACGCAGTATTTT.

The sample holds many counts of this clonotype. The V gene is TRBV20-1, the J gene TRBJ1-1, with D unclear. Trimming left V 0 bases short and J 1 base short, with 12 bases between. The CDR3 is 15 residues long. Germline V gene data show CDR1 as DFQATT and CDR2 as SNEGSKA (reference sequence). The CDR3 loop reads CSARDRHLQNTEAFF. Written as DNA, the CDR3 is TGCAGTGCTAGAGATCGCCATCTCCAGAACACTGAAGCTTTCTTT.

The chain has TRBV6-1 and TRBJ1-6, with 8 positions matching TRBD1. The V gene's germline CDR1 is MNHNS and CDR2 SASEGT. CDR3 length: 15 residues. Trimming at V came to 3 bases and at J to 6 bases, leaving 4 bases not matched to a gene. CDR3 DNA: TGTGCCAGCAGTGAGCGGGACAGGCTTAATTCACCCCTCCACTTT. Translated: CASSERDRLNSPLHF.